What follows is one T cell receptor (beta chain) and its context. The antigen is undetermined. The protocol was immunoSEQ multiplex PCR, while the TCRdb copy is restricted to in-frame clones and leaves out a portion. The sample contains more than 300,000 clones, around 89% of which appear only once. The data derive from a study of Ad26.COV2.S vaccination and SARS-CoV-2 variants. Study-level background: A COV1001 Ad26.COV2.S trial-arm participant provided the sample. Findings and caveats of the study: Recipients given vaccine exceeded placebo recipients in spike-specific TCR breadth. In vaccinated individuals, spike-specific CD8+ and CD4+ T cell responses reportedly displayed substantial breadth.

Germline lookup yields CDR1 MDHEN and CDR2 SYDVKM. The CDR3 is 18 residues long. V was shortened by 2 bases and J by 2 bases, with 21 bases between the two germline ends. Treatment indicated: over 15 received Ad26.COV2.S at low or high dose, single or two shots; about 5 received placebo; per-sample allocation not given. After the first vaccine or placebo injection, samples were drawn on day 63. In Boston, the donor was an adult between 18-55 years of age. Sample: peripheral blood, taken in a trial of Ad26.COV2.S vaccine versus placebo. The rearrangement uses TRBV28 and TRBJ1-2; tentatively, D is TRBD1 (5 bases). This TCR came from a person between 18 and 60 years old who received the Ad26.COV2.S COVID-19 vaccine or a placebo. The CDR3 bases are TGTGCCAGCAGTTTAATTTCCGGGGCGCTAGCCGAGAACTATGGCTACACCTTC. Its protein product is CASSLISGALAENYGYTF.